This section outlines one T cell receptor beta chain sequence together with its context. The data were taken from a study of blood T cell repertoires in COVID-19. This CDR3 has 18 residues. The V and J ends lost 5 bases and 1 base, in that order; junction bases with no gene match: 15. CDR1 and CDR2 (germline): SNHLY, FYNNEI. As processed by the authors: Reference gene primer amplification gave nucleated cell count estimates. Profiling relied on immunoSEQ multiplex PCR, and the TCRdb table lists in-frame clones only, not all of them. Clone size and the V and J calls come from that table; the DNA yielded D and trimming. The sample includes around 60,000 clones, around 79% seen only once; the top ten take less than 35%.

The specimen was peripheral blood. V usage is TRBV2 and J usage is TRBJ2-7; 9 positions agree with TRBD1. The clonotype was recovered from a human donor in a cohort sampled during active COVID-19. The CDR3 bases are TGTGCCAGCAGTTTTGATCCGGGACAGGGCGATAGATCCTACGAGCAGTACTTC. It encodes CASSFDPGQGDRSYEQYF.